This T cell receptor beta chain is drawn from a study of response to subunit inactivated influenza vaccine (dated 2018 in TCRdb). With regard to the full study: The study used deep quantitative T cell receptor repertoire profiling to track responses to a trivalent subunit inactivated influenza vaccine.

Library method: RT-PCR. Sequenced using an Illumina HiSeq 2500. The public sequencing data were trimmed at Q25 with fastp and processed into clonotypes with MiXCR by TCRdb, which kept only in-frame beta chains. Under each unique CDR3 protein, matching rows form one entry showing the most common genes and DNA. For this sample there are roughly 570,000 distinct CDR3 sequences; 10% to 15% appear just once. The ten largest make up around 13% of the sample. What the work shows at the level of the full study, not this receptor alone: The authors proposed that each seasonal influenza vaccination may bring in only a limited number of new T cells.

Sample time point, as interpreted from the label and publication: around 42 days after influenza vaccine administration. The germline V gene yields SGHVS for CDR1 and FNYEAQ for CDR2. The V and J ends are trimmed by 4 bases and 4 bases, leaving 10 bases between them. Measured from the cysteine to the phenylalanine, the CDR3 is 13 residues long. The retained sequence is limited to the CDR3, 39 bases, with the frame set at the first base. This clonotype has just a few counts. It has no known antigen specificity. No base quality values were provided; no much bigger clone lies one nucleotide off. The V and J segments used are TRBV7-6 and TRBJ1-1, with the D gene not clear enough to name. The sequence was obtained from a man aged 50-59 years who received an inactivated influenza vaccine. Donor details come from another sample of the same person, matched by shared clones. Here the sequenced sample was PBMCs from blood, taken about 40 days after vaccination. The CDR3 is CASSSGISTEAFF. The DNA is TGTGCCAGCAGCTCCGGAATTTCCACTGAAGCTTTCTTT.